This TCR beta chain comes out of a study of T cells in Graves' hyperthyroidism and ophthalmopathy. Germline values: CDR1 KGHSH, CDR2 LQKENI. The V gene lost 2 bases and the J gene lost 4 bases, with 12 bases spanning the gap. The length of the CDR3 is 14 residues. RNA transcripts provided the source from which TCR beta CDR3 regions were amplified. Primed by the HTBI set, a first-round RT-PCR was run on the TCR CDR3. TCRdb redid the calling of the multiplex PCR reads with MiXCR, one entry per CDR3 protein. The repertoire holds about 640,000 distinct CDR3 sequences, with about 20% as singletons. This chain uses TRBV18 with TRBJ2-7, with D perhaps TRBD1 or TRBD2 (5 bases each). Sequencing was performed on blood. The receptor was isolated from a man younger than 45 with Graves' ophthalmopathy. The CDR3 protein is CASSPGGSKYEQYF. The CDR3 DNA reads as TGTGCCAGCTCACCAGGGGGTAGTAAGTACGAGCAGTACTTC.